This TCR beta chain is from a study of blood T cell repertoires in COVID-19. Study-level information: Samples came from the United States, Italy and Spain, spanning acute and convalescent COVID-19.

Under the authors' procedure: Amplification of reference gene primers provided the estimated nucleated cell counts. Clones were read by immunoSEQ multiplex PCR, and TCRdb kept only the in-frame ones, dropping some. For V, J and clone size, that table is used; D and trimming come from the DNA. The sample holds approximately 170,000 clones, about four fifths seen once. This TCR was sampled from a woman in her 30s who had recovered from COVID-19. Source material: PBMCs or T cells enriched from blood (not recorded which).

In nucleotides, the CDR3 is TGTGCCAGCAGCTATGCAGGGGAAGGGCAGCCCCAGCATTTT. It yields the protein CASSYAGEGQPQHF. This chain joins TRBV7-8 and TRBJ1-5; tentative D call: TRBD1 (6 bases). Looked up from germline, CDR1 is SGHVS and CDR2 is FQNEAQ. Trimming took off 4 bases at V and 7 bases at J, with 14 bases between the two ends. This CDR3 has 14 residues.